Each of the 11 T cell receptor beta chains below was sequenced from the same sample in a study of shared clonotypes between healthy human individuals. Sequencing was performed with immunoSEQ multiplex PCR; in TCRdb, only in-frame clones are kept and a portion is missing. The sample has about 2.4 million clones; approximately 94% are singletons. Sequencing was performed on naive CD4+ T cells sorted from blood. Regarding subset: CD45RA+ positively selected. These receptors originate from a man younger than 30 in good health.

The V call is TRBV5-5, the J call TRBJ1-4; possible D gene TRBD1, 6 bases. Germline V lookup: CDR1 SGHKS, CDR2 YYEKEE (reference sequence). CDR3 length equals 16 residues. V lost 5 bases and J 8 bases, leaving 22 bases between the germline ends. CDR3 nucleotide sequence: TGTGCCAGCAGTCAAAGCCCCGCAGGGGCCTGGGAAAAACTGTTTTTT. Translation: CASSQSPAGAWEKLFF.

V is TRBV9 and J is TRBJ2-5, with a weak D call TRBD2 (6 bases). Germline lookup yields CDR1 SGDLS and CDR2 YYNGEE. CDR3 size: 12 residues. Trimming shortened V by 9 bases and J by 5 bases, and 14 bases separated the two germline ends. CDR3 sequence: CATQKGRETQYF. CDR3 sequence (DNA): TGTGCCACCCAAAAAGGGAGGGAGACCCAGTACTTC. Full variable domain (rest looked up from reference TRBV9 and TRBJ2-5): DSGVTQTPKHLITATGQRVTLRCSPRSGDLSVYWYQQSLDQGLQFLIQYYNGEERAKGNILERFSAQQFPDLHSELNLSSLELGDSALYFCATQKGRETQYFGPGTRLLVL.

Only a few counts were recorded for this clone. The chain couples TRBV10-2 to TRBJ1-1, with D maybe TRBD1 (6 bases). CDR1 is WSHSY and CDR2 is SAAADI in the germline V gene. The CDR3 runs 14 residues. The V gene lost 1 base and the J gene lost 1 base, with 7 bases spanning the gap. The CDR3 protein is CASSELQGNTEAFF. In DNA, the CDR3 is TGCGCCAGCAGTGAGTTACAGGGGAACACTGAAGCTTTCTTT.

The chain combines TRBV27 with TRBJ2-4, with TRBD2 as a possible D gene (5 bases). CDR1 MNHEY and CDR2 SMNVEV come from the germline V gene (reference sequence). CDR3 length equals 14 residues. Trimming pared 6 bases from V and 1 base from J, leaving 10 bases between. CDR3 protein: CASSTGMAKNIQYF. CDR3 in DNA: TGTGCCAGCAGCACGGGGATGGCCAAAAACATTCAGTACTTC.

The V and J genes are TRBV19 and TRBJ2-7; 12 bases agree with TRBD2. The CDR3 length is 13 residues. The germline V gene encodes CDR1 LNHDA and CDR2 SQIVND (reference sequence). V lost 6 bases and J lost 6; bases outside the gene matches: 3. The CDR3 loop reads CASRTSGRREQYF. The DNA of the CDR3 is TGTGCCAGTAGGACTAGCGGGAGACGCGAGCAGTACTTC.

The genes are TRBV9 and TRBJ2-3; 10 bases are a match to TRBD1. CDR1 and CDR2 from the germline V gene are SGDLS and YYNGEE. Trimming removed 3 bases from V and 6 bases from J; junction bases left unmatched: 4. CDR3 length: 14 residues. In nucleotides, the CDR3 is TGTGCCAGCAGCGCTGGACAGGGGGGGGATACGCAGTATTTT. Translating gives CASSAGQGGDTQYF. Full variable domain (rest looked up from reference TRBV9 and TRBJ2-3): DSGVTQTPKHLITATGQRVTLRCSPRSGDLSVYWYQQSLDQGLQFLIQYYNGEERAKGNILERFSAQQFPDLHSELNLSSLELGDSALYFCASSAGQGGDTQYFGPGTRLTVL.

The chain uses TRBV6-5 and TRBJ1-1, with D tentatively TRBD1 (6 bases). Germline CDR1 and CDR2: MNHEY and SVGAGI. The CDR3 consists of 15 residues. Trimming took 6 bases from V and 3 from J, leaving 17 bases between them. The chain's CDR3 is CASRQLTGRYTEAFF. Here the CDR3 DNA reads TGTGCCAGCAGACAACTAACAGGGAGGTACACTGAAGCTTTCTTT.

This chain links TRBV10-2 with TRBJ2-7, with 13 bases identical to TRBD2. The CDR3 extends over 15 amino acids. Germline lookup yields CDR1 WSHSY and CDR2 SAAADI. V shed 2 bases, J shed 6 bases, and the junction held 4 bases outside the gene matches. CDR3 nucleotides: TGCGCCAGCAGTGAGGGGACTAGCGGGACTGTCGAGCAGTACTTC. Protein product: CASSEGTSGTVEQYF.

This clone was counted once. DNA for the CDR3: TGTGCCAGCAGCCCTACCTGGAAATCAAGCTCCTACGAGCAGTACTTC. Translated, it gives CASSPTWKSSSYEQYF. The genes are TRBV7-2 and TRBJ2-7; D is undetermined. The V gene lost 5 bases and the J gene lost 0 bases, with 17 bases spanning the gap. This CDR3 region has 16 residues. Germline V CDR1 and CDR2: SGHTA, FQGNSA.

The rearrangement uses TRBV9 and TRBJ2-7; 9 positions agree with TRBD1. Germline CDR1 SGDLS, CDR2 YYNGEE. Unmatched junction bases numbered 3, after V lost 0 bases and J lost 5 bases. The CDR3 contains 14 residues. This CDR3 reads CASSVAQGAHEQYF. CDR3 DNA sequence: TGTGCCAGCAGCGTAGCACAGGGGGCCCACGAGCAGTACTTC. The whole variable domain, remainder taken from reference TRBV9 and TRBJ2-7, is DSGVTQTPKHLITATGQRVTLRCSPRSGDLSVYWYQQSLDQGLQFLIQYYNGEERAKGNILERFSAQQFPDLHSELNLSSLELGDSALYFCASSVAQGAHEQYFGPGTRLTVT.

The V gene is TRBV5-1, the J gene TRBJ1-6; 7 bases are a match to TRBD1. The germline CDR1 and CDR2 sequences are SGHRS and YFSETQ. V dropped 6 bases and J dropped 7; count of bases not matched to a gene: 10. The CDR3 is made up of 15 amino acids. For the CDR3, the DNA is TGCGCCAGCACCTTATTCTCAGGGGGGAATTCACCCCTCCACTTT. Encoded protein: CASTLFSGGNSPLHF.